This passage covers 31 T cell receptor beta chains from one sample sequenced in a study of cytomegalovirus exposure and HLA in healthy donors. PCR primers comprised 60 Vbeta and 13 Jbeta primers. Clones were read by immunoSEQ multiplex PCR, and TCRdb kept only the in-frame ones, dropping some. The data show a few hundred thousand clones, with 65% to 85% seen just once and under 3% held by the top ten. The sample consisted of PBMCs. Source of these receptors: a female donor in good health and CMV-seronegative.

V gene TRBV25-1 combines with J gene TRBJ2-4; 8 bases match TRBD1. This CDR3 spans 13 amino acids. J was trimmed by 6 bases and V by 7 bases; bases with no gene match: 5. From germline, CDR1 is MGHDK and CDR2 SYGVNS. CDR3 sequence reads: CASTATGVNIQYF. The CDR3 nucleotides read TGTGCCAGCACCGCGACAGGGGTAAACATTCAGTACTTC.

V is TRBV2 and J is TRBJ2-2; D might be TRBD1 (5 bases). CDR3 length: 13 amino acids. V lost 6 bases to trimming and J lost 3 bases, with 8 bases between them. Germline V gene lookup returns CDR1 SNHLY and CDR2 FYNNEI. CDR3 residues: CASRAGHTGELFF. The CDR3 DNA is TGTGCCAGCAGGGCAGGGCACACCGGGGAGCTGTTTTTT.

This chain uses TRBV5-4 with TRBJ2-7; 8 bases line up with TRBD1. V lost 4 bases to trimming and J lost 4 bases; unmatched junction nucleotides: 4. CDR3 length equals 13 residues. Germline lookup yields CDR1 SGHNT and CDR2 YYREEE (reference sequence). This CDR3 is CASSRDRHYEQYF. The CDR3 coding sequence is TGTGCCAGCAGCCGGGACAGGCATTACGAGCAGTACTTC.

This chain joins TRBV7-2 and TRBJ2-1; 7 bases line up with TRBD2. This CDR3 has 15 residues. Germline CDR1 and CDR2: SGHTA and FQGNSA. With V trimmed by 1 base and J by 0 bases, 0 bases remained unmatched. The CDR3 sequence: CASSLGTSSYNEQFF. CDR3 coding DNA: TGTGCCAGCAGCTTAGGGACTAGCTCCTACAATGAGCAGTTCTTC.

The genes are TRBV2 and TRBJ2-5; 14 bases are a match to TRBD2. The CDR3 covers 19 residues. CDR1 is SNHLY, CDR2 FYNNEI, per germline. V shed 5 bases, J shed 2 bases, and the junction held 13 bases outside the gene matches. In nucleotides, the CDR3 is TGTGCCAGCAGTTTAATGTGGGGGACTAGCGGGAGAGAACAAGAGACCCAGTACTTC. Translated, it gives CASSLMWGTSGREQETQYF.

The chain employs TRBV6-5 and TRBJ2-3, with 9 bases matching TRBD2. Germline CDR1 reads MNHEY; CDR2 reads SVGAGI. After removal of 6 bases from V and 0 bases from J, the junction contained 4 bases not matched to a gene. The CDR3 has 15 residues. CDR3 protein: CASRLAGPSTDTQYF. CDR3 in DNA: TGTGCCAGCAGACTAGCGGGCCCGAGCACAGATACGCAGTATTTT.

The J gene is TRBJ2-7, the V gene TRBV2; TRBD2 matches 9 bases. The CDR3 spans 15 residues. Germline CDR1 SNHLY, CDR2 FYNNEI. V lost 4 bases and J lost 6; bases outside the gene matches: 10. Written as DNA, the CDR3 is TGTGCCAGCAGTGCTAGCGGGAACAAGCAAAGCGAGCAGTACTTC. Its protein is CASSASGNKQSEQYF. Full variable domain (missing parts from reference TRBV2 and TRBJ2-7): EPEVTQTPSHQVTQMGQEVILRCVPISNHLYFYWYRQILGQKVEFLVSFYNNEISEKSEIFDDQFSVERPDGSNFTLKIRSTKLEDSAMYFCASSASGNKQSEQYFGPGTRLTVT.

CDR3: CAWSGEGMEETQYF. CDR3 DNA: TGTGCCTGGAGTGGGGAGGGGATGGAAGAGACCCAGTACTTC. This sequence joins TRBV30 and TRBJ2-5; 7 bases align to TRBD2. Per the germline V gene, CDR1 is GTSNPN and CDR2 is SVGIG (reference sequence). The length of the CDR3 is 14 residues. Trimming cost V 1 base and J 3 bases; bases outside gene matches: 5.

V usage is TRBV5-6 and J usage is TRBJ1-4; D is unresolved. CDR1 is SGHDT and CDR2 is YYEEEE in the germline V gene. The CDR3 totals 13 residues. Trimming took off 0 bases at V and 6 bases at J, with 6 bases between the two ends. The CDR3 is CASSLVGDEKLFF. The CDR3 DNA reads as TGTGCCAGCAGCTTGGTAGGAGATGAAAAACTGTTTTTT.

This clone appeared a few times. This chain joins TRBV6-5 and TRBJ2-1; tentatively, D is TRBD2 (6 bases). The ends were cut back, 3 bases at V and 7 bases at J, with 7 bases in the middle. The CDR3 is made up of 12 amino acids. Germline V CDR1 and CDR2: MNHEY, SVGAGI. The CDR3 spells CASSYGTNEQFF. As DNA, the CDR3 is TGTGCCAGCAGTTATGGGACTAATGAGCAGTTCTTC.

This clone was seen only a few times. The CDR3, as DNA: TGTGCCAGCAGTTACGCCCCCAAGCTGAACACTGAAGCTTTCTTT. Amino acid sequence: CASSYAPKLNTEAFF. The V call is TRBV6-5, the J call TRBJ1-1; D gene uncertain. Germline V CDR1 and CDR2: MNHEY, SVGAGI. The CDR3 consists of 15 residues. Between the trimmed V and J ends, which lost 2 bases and 0 bases, there was a span of 10 bases.

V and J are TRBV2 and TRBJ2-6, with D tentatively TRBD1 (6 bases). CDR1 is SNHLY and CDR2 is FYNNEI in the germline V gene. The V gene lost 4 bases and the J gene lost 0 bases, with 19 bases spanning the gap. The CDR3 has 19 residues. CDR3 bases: TGTGCCAGCAGTGCCCGAGGACAGCCAAGAATCTCTGGGGCCAACGTCCTGACTTTC. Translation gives CASSARGQPRISGANVLTF.

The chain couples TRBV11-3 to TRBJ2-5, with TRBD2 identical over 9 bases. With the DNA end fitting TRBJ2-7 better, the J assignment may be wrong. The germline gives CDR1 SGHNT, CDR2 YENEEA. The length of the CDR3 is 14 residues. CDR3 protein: CASSLGLAAVEQYF. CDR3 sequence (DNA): TGTGCCAGCAGCCTGGGACTAGCCGCGGTCGAGCAGTACTTC.

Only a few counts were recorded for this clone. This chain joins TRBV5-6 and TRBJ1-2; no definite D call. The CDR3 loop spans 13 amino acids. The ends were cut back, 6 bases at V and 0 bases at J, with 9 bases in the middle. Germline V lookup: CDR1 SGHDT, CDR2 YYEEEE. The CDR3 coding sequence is TGTGCCAGCAAACTAATAGCTAACTATGGCTACACCTTC. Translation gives CASKLIANYGYTF.

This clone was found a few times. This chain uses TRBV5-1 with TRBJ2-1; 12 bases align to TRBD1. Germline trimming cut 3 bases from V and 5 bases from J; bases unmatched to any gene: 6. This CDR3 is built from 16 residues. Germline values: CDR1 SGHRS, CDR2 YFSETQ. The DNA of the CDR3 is TGCGCCAGCAGCTGGGGGACAGGGGGCTTAGACAATGAGCAGTTCTTC. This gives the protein CASSWGTGGLDNEQFF. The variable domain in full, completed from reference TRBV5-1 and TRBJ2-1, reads KAGVTQTPRYLIKTRGQQVTLSCSPISGHRSVSWYQQTPGQGLQFLFEYFSETQRNKGNFPGRFSGRQFSNSRSEMNVSTLELGDSALYLCASSWGTGGLDNEQFFGPGTRLTVL.

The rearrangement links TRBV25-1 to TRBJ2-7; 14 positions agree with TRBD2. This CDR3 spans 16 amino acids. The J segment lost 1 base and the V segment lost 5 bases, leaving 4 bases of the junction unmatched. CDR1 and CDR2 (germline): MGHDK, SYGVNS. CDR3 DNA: TGTGCCAGCAGTCTGGGACTAGCGGGAGAGTCCTACGAGCAGTACTTC. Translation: CASSLGLAGESYEQYF.

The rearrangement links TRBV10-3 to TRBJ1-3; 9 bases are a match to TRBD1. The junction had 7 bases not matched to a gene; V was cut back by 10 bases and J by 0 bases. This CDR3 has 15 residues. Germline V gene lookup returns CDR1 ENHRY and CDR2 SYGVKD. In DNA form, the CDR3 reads TGTGCCACAGGACAGGGGTATAGCTCTGGAAACACCATATATTTT. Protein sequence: CATGQGYSSGNTIYF.

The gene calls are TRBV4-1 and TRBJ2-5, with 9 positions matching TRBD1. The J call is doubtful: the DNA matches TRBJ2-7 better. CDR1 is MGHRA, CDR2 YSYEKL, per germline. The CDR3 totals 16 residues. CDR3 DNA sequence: TGCGCCAGCAGCCAAGAAGGGGGGACAGGGTACTACGAGCAGTACTTC. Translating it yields CASSQEGGTGYYEQYF.

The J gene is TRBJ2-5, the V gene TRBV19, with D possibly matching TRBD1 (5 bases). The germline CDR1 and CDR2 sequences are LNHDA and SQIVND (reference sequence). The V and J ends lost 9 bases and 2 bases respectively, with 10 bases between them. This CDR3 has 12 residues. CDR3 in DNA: TGTGCCAGCGAGGACACGCAAGAGACCCAGTACTTC. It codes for CASEDTQETQYF.

CDR3 in DNA: TGTGCCAGCAGTGTGGGGGGACTTACAGATACGCAGTATTTT. Protein sequence: CASSVGGLTDTQYF. The J gene is TRBJ2-3, the V gene TRBV6-4; a weak D match, TRBD2 (6 bases). Germline V lookup: CDR1 MRHNA, CDR2 SNTAGT. V gave up 4 bases and J gave up 3 bases, with 11 bases separating them. This CDR3 has 14 amino acids.

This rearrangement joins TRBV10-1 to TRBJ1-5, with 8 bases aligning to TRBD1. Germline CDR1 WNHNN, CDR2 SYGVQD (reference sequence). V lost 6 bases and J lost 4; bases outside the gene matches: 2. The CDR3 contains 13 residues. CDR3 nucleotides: TGCGCCAGCAGCAGGGGGCCAAATCAGCCCCAGCATTTT. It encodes CASSRGPNQPQHF.

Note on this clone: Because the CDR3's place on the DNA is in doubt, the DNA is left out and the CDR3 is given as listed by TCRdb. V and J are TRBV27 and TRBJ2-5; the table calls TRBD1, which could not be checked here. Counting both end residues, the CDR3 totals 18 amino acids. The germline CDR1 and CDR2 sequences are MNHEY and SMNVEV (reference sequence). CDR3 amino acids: CASSLSLRGRGRVYEQYF.

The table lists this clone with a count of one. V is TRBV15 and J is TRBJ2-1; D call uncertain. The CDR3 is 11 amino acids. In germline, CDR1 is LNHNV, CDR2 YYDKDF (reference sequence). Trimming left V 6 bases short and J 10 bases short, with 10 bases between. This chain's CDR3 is CATRAAGEQFF. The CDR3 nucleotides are TGTGCCACCAGGGCGGCCGGCGAGCAGTTCTTC.

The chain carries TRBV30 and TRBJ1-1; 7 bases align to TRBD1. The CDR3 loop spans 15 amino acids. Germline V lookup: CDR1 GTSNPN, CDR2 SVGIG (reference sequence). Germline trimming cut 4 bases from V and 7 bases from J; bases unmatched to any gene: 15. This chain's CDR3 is CAWTARQGGMDEAFF. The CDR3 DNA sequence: TGTGCCTGGACCGCCCGCCAGGGGGGAATGGATGAAGCTTTCTTT.

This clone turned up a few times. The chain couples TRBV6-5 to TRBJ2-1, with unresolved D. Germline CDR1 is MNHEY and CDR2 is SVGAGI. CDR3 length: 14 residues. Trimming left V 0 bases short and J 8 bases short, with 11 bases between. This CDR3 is CASSYSQILDEQFF. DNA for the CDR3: TGTGCCAGCAGTTACTCCCAGATCCTGGATGAGCAGTTCTTC.

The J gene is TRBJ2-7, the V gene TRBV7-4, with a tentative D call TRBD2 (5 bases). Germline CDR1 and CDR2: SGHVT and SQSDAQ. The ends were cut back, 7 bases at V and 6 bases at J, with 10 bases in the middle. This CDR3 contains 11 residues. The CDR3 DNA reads TGTGCCAGCACCGTGGAGGCCGAGCAGTACTTC. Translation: CASTVEAEQYF.

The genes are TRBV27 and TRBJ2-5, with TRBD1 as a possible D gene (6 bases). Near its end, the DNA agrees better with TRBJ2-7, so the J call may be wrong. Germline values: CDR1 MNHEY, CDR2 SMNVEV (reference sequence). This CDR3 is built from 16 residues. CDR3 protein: CASRTSAGDFIYEQYF. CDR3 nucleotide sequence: TGTGCCAGCAGAACTTCCGCAGGGGATTTTATCTACGAGCAGTACTTC.

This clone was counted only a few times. In DNA, the CDR3 is TGTGCCAGTAGTATAGATTCGGGGATTCAAGAGACCCAGTACTTC. The encoded protein is CASSIDSGIQETQYF. This chain connects TRBV19 to TRBJ2-5; TRBD2 might be the D (5 bases). V was trimmed by 0 bases and J by 2 bases, leaving 10 bases between them. The CDR3 is 15 residues long. CDR1 LNHDA and CDR2 SQIVND come from the germline V gene (reference sequence).

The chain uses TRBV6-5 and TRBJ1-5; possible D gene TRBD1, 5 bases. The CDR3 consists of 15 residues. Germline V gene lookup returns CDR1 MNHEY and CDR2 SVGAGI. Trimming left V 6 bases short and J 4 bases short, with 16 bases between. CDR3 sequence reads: CASSRRGQENQPQHF. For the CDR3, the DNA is TGTGCCAGCAGCCGTAGGGGTCAGGAGAATCAGCCCCAGCATTTT.

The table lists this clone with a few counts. In nucleotides, the CDR3 is TGTGCCAGCAGAGAGACAGGGGATCACAACGAGCAGTACTTC. Amino acids: CASRETGDHNEQYF. The rearrangement joins TRBV28 to TRBJ2-7, with 8 bases identical to TRBD1. This CDR3 comprises 14 residues. Germline lookup yields CDR1 MDHEN and CDR2 SYDVKM. Trimming at V came to 6 bases and at J to 5 bases, leaving 9 bases not matched to a gene.

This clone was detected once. The chain's CDR3 is CASSLVFGQGTDEQYF. Here the CDR3 DNA reads TGTGCCAGCAGCTTGGTGTTTGGACAGGGAACCGACGAGCAGTACTTC. The chain is built from TRBV5-4 and TRBJ2-7, with 8 bases identical to TRBD1. The CDR3 spans 16 residues. CDR1 is SGHNT, CDR2 YYREEE, per germline (reference sequence). Unmatched junction bases numbered 10, after V lost 0 bases and J lost 5 bases. Combining the CDR3 with reference TRBV5-4 and TRBJ2-7 gives the whole variable domain ETGVTQSPTHLIKTRGQQVTLRCSSQSGHNTVSWYQQALGQGPQFIFQYYREEENGRGNFPPRFSGLQFPNYSSELNVNALELDDSALYLCASSLVFGQGTDEQYFGPGTRLTVT.